This T cell receptor beta chain was found in a study of cytomegalovirus exposure and HLA in healthy donors (dated by TCRdb to the late 2010s). About the study as a whole: An earlier analysis of some 620 of the donors reported over 250 Gb of sequence data and 95 million to 140 million unique TCR beta sequences obtained from approximately 180 million T cells. Using immunosequencing, the study profiled T cell repertoires from fewer than 850 subjects and related those repertoires to cytomegalovirus serostatus. Along with the approximately 620-subject first cohort, a separate validation cohort of around 120 different subjects was used. Among some 410 genotyped donors of the cohort, an average of about 240,000 unique TCR beta nucleotide sequences were sequenced per donor, 15% to 20% of them non-productive. About 330 gigabases of sequencing data and around 80 million unique TCR sequences made up an early release that covered 640 HLA-typed donors. An earlier analysis of several hundred of the donors applied high-throughput TCR beta sequencing to assess whether each TCR beta V gene segment acted as functional or pseudogenic. Typing coverage varied by locus: about 620-640 donors for A, B, C, DRB1 and DQB1; roughly 510 for DQA1; more than 600 for DPA1; around 450 for DPB1. The study was designed to test whether signatures of past pathogen exposure could be identified by cataloging public T cell receptors. All discovery cohort repertoires had been generated on a single sequencing platform. In the later analysis, no new phenotypic data were used to find candidate immune exposures; instead, reliance was placed on TCR beta sequences and their occurrence across donors. Donor age, sex, ethnicity and CMV serostatus were compiled alongside the repertoire data. Genome-wide SNP genotypes for about three fifths of the roughly 670 donors were used in a later genetic analysis, which treated that subset as a discovery cohort. Because of strong linkage in the cohort, five DR-DQ haplotypes were treated as single units for association and clustering. The genetic ancestry cluster associated with self-reported Caucasian donors included approximately 85% of the approximately 430 genotyped donors. HLA typing covered class I and class II loci at four-digit resolution. To predict cytomegalovirus infection status, the study brought together high-throughput TCR immunosequencing, statistical association of individual TCRs with disease status, and machine learning. In a later analysis, previously published TCR beta repertoires from 666 donors were re-analyzed and high-resolution HLA genotyping was added so that TCR occurrence patterns could be studied.

The cohort was made up of around 720 healthy bone marrow donors. Cohort members were all nominally healthy when sampled, although unrecorded immune exposures were likely present. The donor tested CMV seronegative and was one of the 352 seronegative cohort members. A peripheral blood sample was collected from each donor, and TCR beta sequencing was performed on peripheral blood mononuclear cells. The Qiagen DNeasy Blood Extraction Kit was used to extract genomic DNA from the blood cell samples. General findings and caveats noted by the study authors: Linkage disequilibrium might explain the correlated functional status among segregating V segments, but an unknown experimental factor could not be excluded. Some IMGT-functional V segments, including TRBV6-2 and TRBV6-3, could not be distinguished by the 87-base-pair reads and were therefore excluded. In a later genetic analysis, fewer N-insertions in productive TCRs were reported among donors in an Asian-associated ancestry cluster than the 666-donor mean. Most TCR sequences were seen in very few donors, while some public TCRs were found in many individuals. A few of the identified cytomegalovirus-associated TCR beta chains were confirmed in vitro to be specific for cytomegalovirus antigens. The authors suggested that the approach could potentially be generalized to other disease states and immunological phenotypes. According to a later analysis, most CMV-associated TCR beta chains appeared to be HLA-restricted, and the HLA associations seemed to be driven largely by CMV exposure. In a later analysis, the rate of TCR association differed among HLA loci, with DRB1 alleles having the most associated TCRs and HLA-C alleles having the fewest. The classifier was reported to diagnose cytomegalovirus status with high specificity and sensitivity in both the original and validation cohorts. The presence/absence analyses assumed that sequencing depth was roughly uniform across donors, and that assumption may not be true. V-gene and J-gene trimming of TCR beta chains was associated with a missense DCLRE1C variant in a later genetic analysis, and the association was replicated in an independent cohort. A later analysis reported that several top co-occurrence clusters appeared linked to parvovirus B19, influenza, CMV and Epstein-Barr virus. In an earlier analysis of about 600 of the donors, most TCR beta V segments appeared in productive rearrangements about 87% or about 30% of the time, broadly matching IMGT annotations. In a later analysis, more than 15,000 TCR beta sequences were associated with specific HLA alleles at a false discovery rate of 0.05. Because HLA typing was missing for some donors at each locus, association tests included only the typed subset. A further reported finding was that TCR beta sequences accurately predicted the HLA-A and HLA-B alleles for most subjects in the first cohort. When HLA alleles, especially DR and DQ, strongly co-occurred, attributing TCR associations to individual alleles was difficult. CMV serostatus was the only immune exposure information available for the cohort. In this cohort, only TCR beta chains were sequenced, and detectable features were limited by the absence of alpha or paired-chain data. Because counts were too low, roughly 16 rarely observed V segments, including chromosome 9 orphons, were excluded from the earlier analysis of roughly 580 of the donors. A cluster of highly shared sequence variants was judged likely to represent a technical artifact of the sequencing pipeline. In a later analysis, HLA-associated TCR beta chains were found to be more clonally expanded and to have lower generation probabilities than equally common non-associated chains. A total of 150 to 200 TCR beta chains were listed by the study as associated with cytomegalovirus.

Per the germline V gene (reference sequence), SEHNR is the CDR1 and FQNEAQ is the CDR2. The CDR3 runs 13 residues from the cysteine to the phenylalanine. Only the CDR3 region is kept as DNA, spanning 39 bases read in frame from base 1. Germline trimming: 6 bases from V, 5 bases from J; junction bases outside gene matches: 5. The library was produced with the immunoSEQ multiplex PCR assay. The multiplex PCR relied on a mix of 60 forward primers for TCR Vbeta segments and 13 reverse primers for TCR Jbeta segments. The CDR3 region of rearranged TCR beta genes was amplified from genomic DNA with a multiplex PCR assay. The amplified TCR beta libraries were sequenced on the Illumina HiSeq System as 87-base-pair reads. The original pipeline was this. A later analysis tallied roughly 80 million unique TCR beta chains across the approximately 670 repertoires, and approximately 12 million of those chains were shared by two or more donors. A nearest-neighbor algorithm error-corrected the raw reads and collapsed the reads into unique sequences, merging closely related sequences to remove PCR and sequencing errors. To assign V, D and J gene segments, CDR3 sequences were aligned to IMGT reference sequences. For a sequence to be retained, a match of at least six nucleotides was required to both a V gene segment and a J gene segment. Rearrangements were called productive when the CDR3 lacked stop codons and stayed in frame with V and J; all others were non-productive. Following IMGT convention, CDR3 was defined as the stretch from the second conserved V-encoded cysteine up to the conserved J-encoded phenylalanine. The earlier analysis of some 540 of the donors excluded any sequence lacking an unambiguous match to a single V gene segment. In an earlier analysis of around 590 of the donors, a V segment was called functional when productive rearrangements were above 56.7%, and segregating when the standard deviation between donors exceeded 5%. To diagnose cytomegalovirus status from the catalog of TCR beta chain sequences, a statistical classification framework was built. V and J gene assignment, in a later analysis, came from comparing TCR nucleotide sequences with IMGT/GENE-DB human TR gene sequences. A later analysis assigned CDR3 sequences and most-parsimonious VDJ recombination scenarios with the TCRdist pipeline. A later analysis defined each TCR beta chain by its CDR3 amino acid sequence plus V-gene family, and excluded reads lacking a unique V-gene family. In a later analysis, a few hundred highly shared, low-generation-probability nucleotide sequences were removed to address suspected cross-contamination and a sequencing artifact. A later analysis calculated a clonal expansion index for each public chain from normalized within-repertoire ranks of inferred template counts. In a later analysis, generation probabilities were computed with a VDJ recombination model fitted to out-of-frame rearrangements, and the resulting probabilities were checked against IGoR. Hypergeometric tests were used in a later analysis to score TCR-TCR, TCR-HLA and TCR-CMV co-occurrence, with a repertoire-size bias correction applied to the TCR pairs. False discovery rates were estimated in a later analysis by permuting HLA or CMV assignments 20 times. In a later analysis, co-occurring TCRs were grouped using DBSCAN, and TCRdist sequence similarity was added for clustering within HLA-allele-positive subsets. Co-occurrence clustering excluded repertoires with fewer than 30,000 or more than 120,000 public chains, plus five with anomalous nucleotide sharing. TCRdb carries this immuneACCESS record with in-frame sequences only. Its versions omit some clonotypes, under half of them owing to an unresolved V gene in the studies checked, with the rest unexplained. That table furnishes V, J and clone size, whereas the DNA furnished D and trimming. The sample has around 150,000 clones on record, roughly 72% of them singletons. About 1% of the sample is in the top ten clones.

Of note for this clone: The specificity of this receptor is unknown. The input lacks base qualities; no much larger clone sits a single base away.

The source is a woman aged 40 to 50 in good health and CMV-seronegative. The rearrangement combines TRBV7-9 with TRBJ2-7, and 9 junction bases match TRBD1. The sequencing sample was made of PBMCs. This receptor has the CDR3 CASRAGQGNEQYF. The nucleotides read TGTGCCAGCAGGGCGGGACAGGGCAACGAGCAGTACTTC.